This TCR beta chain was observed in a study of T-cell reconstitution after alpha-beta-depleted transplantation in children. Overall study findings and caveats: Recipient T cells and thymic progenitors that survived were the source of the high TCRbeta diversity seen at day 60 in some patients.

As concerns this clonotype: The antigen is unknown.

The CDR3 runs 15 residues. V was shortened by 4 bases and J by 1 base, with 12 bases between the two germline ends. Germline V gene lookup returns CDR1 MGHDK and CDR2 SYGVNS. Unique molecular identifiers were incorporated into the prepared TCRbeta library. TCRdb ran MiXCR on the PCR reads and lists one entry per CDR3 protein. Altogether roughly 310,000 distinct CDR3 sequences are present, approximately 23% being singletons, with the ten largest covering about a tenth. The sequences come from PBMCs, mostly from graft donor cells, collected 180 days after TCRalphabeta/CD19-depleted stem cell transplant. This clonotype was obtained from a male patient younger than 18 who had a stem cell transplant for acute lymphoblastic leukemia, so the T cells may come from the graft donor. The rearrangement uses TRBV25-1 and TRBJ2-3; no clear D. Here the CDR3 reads CASSVGDLRTDTQYF. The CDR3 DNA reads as TGTGCCAGCAGTGTAGGAGACCTCCGCACAGATACGCAGTATTTT.